This is a list of T cell receptor beta chains from one sample in a study of naive and memory T cell subsets. TCRdb reprocessed the 5' RACE reads with MiXCR, giving one entry per CDR3 protein. This table has roughly 56,000 distinct CDR3 sequences, 7.2% appearing once. The receptors here all came from a male donor in good health. CDR3s include the opening cysteine and the closing phenylalanine or tryptophan. A D gene is named only where the DNA matches it firmly. Only some rows state a clone size, as once, few, many or a class for expanded clones.

clone size: -
V gene: TRBV25-1
J gene: TRBJ2-1
D gene: -
CDR3 protein: CASSITGFEQFF
CDR3 DNA: TGTGCCAGCAGTATTACAGGTTTTGAGCAGTTCTTC

clone size: -
V gene: TRBV7-9
J gene: TRBJ2-3
D gene: TRBD2
CDR3 protein: CASSLWTSADTQYF
CDR3 DNA: TGTGCCAGCAGCCTTTGGACTAGTGCAGATACGCAGTATTTT

clone size: -
V gene: TRBV11-2
J gene: TRBJ2-7
D gene: -
CDR3 protein: CASSPRDLKNYEQYF
CDR3 DNA: TGTGCCAGCAGCCCCCGGGACCTCAAAAACTACGAGCAGTACTTC

clone size: many
V gene: TRBV20-1
J gene: TRBJ1-1
D gene: -
CDR3 protein: CSARVRTEAFF
CDR3 DNA: TGCAGTGCTAGAGTTAGGACGGAAGCTTTCTTT

clone size: many
V gene: TRBV14
J gene: TRBJ2-3
D gene: -
CDR3 protein: CASSLGLSSTDTQYF
CDR3 DNA: TGTGCCAGCAGCCTGGGACTTTCAAGCACAGATACGCAGTATTTT

clone size: few
V gene: TRBV30
J gene: TRBJ2-3
D gene: -
CDR3 protein: CAWSQGNTQYF
CDR3 DNA: TGTGCCTGGAGTCAAGGGAATACGCAGTATTTT

clone size: many
V gene: TRBV19
J gene: TRBJ1-5
D gene: -
CDR3 protein: CATASSRSNQPQHF
CDR3 DNA: TGTGCCACCGCTAGCTCCCGTAGCAATCAGCCCCAGCATTTT

clone size: few
V gene: TRBV20-1
J gene: TRBJ2-7
D gene: -
CDR3 protein: CSARVALGTYEQYF
CDR3 DNA: TGCAGTGCTAGAGTTGCACTCGGGACTTACGAGCAGTACTTC

clone size: few
V gene: TRBV5-1
J gene: TRBJ2-7
D gene: TRBD2
CDR3 protein: CASSSTSGPYEQYF
CDR3 DNA: TGCGCCAGCAGCTCCACTAGCGGACCCTACGAGCAGTACTTC

clone size: -
V gene: TRBV6-1
J gene: TRBJ2-7
D gene: -
CDR3 protein: CASQGMGKGYEQYF
CDR3 DNA: TGTGCCAGCCAAGGCATGGGAAAAGGGTACGAGCAGTACTTC

clone size: many
V gene: TRBV10-3
J gene: TRBJ1-1
D gene: -
CDR3 protein: CAISESSTNTEAFF
CDR3 DNA: TGTGCCATCAGTGAGTCTTCCACGAACACTGAAGCTTTCTTT

clone size: -
V gene: TRBV29-1
J gene: TRBJ2-7
D gene: -
CDR3 protein: CSVLTGVVYEQYF
CDR3 DNA: TGCAGCGTTTTAACGGGGGTAGTCTACGAGCAGTACTTC

clone size: many
V gene: TRBV19
J gene: TRBJ2-1
D gene: -
CDR3 protein: CASSIRAQMRDEQFF
CDR3 DNA: TGTGCCAGTAGTATCCGGGCCCAAATGCGGGATGAGCAGTTCTTC

clone size: -
V gene: TRBV7-9
J gene: TRBJ1-1
D gene: -
CDR3 protein: CASDSGQSGTEAFF
CDR3 DNA: TGTGCCAGCGACTCAGGACAGTCGGGCACTGAAGCTTTCTTT

clone size: once
V gene: TRBV5-1
J gene: TRBJ2-3
D gene: -
CDR3 protein: CASSLDLTASSTDTQYF
CDR3 DNA: TGCGCCAGCAGCTTGGATCTAACGGCGTCTAGCACAGATACGCAGTATTTT

clone size: -
V gene: TRBV7-9
J gene: TRBJ2-1
D gene: -
CDR3 protein: CASTPGTSSYNEQFF
CDR3 DNA: TGTGCCAGCACTCCCGGGACTTCCTCCTACAATGAGCAGTTCTTC

clone size: many
V gene: TRBV6-5
J gene: TRBJ2-3
D gene: TRBD2
CDR3 protein: CASCELAGSTDTQYF
CDR3 DNA: TGTGCCAGCTGTGAACTAGCGGGAAGCACAGATACGCAGTATTTT

clone size: few
V gene: TRBV4-1
J gene: TRBJ1-2
D gene: -
CDR3 protein: CASSLALTGNYGYTF
CDR3 DNA: TGCGCCAGCAGCCTGGCCCTGACAGGCAACTATGGCTACACCTTC

clone size: many
V gene: TRBV29-1
J gene: TRBJ2-1
D gene: -
CDR3 protein: CSVEGVLPGRNEQFF
CDR3 DNA: TGCAGCGTTGAGGGCGTACTCCCGGGAAGAAATGAGCAGTTCTTC

clone size: few
V gene: TRBV5-1
J gene: TRBJ2-7
D gene: TRBD1
CDR3 protein: CASSFGGTGRDEQYF
CDR3 DNA: TGCGCCAGCAGCTTCGGCGGGACAGGGAGAGACGAGCAGTACTTC

clone size: -
V gene: TRBV12-3/TRBV12-4
J gene: TRBJ2-7
D gene: -
CDR3 protein: CASSLAFYEQYF
CDR3 DNA: TGTGCCAGCAGTTTGGCATTCTACGAGCAGTACTTC

clone size: -
V gene: TRBV20-1
J gene: TRBJ2-5
D gene: -
CDR3 protein: CSARLVGDQETQYF
CDR3 DNA: TGCAGTGCTAGACTGGTCGGGGACCAAGAGACCCAGTACTTC

clone size: many
V gene: TRBV2
J gene: TRBJ2-5
D gene: TRBD1
CDR3 protein: CASSRAKTGGAGGQETQYF
CDR3 DNA: TGTGCCAGCAGCAGAGCAAAGACAGGGGGCGCGGGTGGCCAAGAGACCCAGTACTTC

clone size: -
V gene: TRBV6-2/TRBV6-3
J gene: TRBJ2-5
D gene: TRBD2
CDR3 protein: CASSIAGGKETQYF
CDR3 DNA: TGTGCCAGCAGTATAGCGGGAGGCAAAGAGACCCAGTACTTC

clone size: few
V gene: TRBV29-1
J gene: TRBJ2-7
D gene: -
CDR3 protein: CSAGEPRSYEQYF
CDR3 DNA: TGCAGCGCCGGGGAACCGAGATCCTACGAGCAGTACTTC

clone size: many
V gene: TRBV19
J gene: TRBJ1-2
D gene: TRBD1
CDR3 protein: CASNKPGQDYGYTF
CDR3 DNA: TGTGCCAGTAATAAACCGGGACAGGATTATGGCTACACCTTC

clone size: many
V gene: TRBV30
J gene: TRBJ1-1
D gene: -
CDR3 protein: CVWGTLNTEAFF
CDR3 DNA: TGTGTTTGGGGGACACTAAACACTGAAGCTTTCTTT

clone size: -
V gene: TRBV11-2
J gene: TRBJ2-1
D gene: TRBD1
CDR3 protein: CASRFGTGSNEQFF
CDR3 DNA: TGTGCCAGCAGATTCGGGACAGGGAGCAATGAGCAGTTCTTC

clone size: many
V gene: TRBV30
J gene: TRBJ2-1
D gene: TRBD2
CDR3 protein: CAWSSGINNEQFF
CDR3 DNA: TGTGCCTGGAGTAGCGGGATTAACAATGAGCAGTTCTTC

clone size: few
V gene: TRBV5-6
J gene: TRBJ2-4
D gene: -
CDR3 protein: CASSYDLRAGLEITAKNIQYF
CDR3 DNA: TGTGCCAGCAGTTATGACCTAAGGGCAGGGCTGGAAATAACGGCCAAAAACATTCAGTACTTC

clone size: few
V gene: TRBV2
J gene: TRBJ2-6
D gene: -
CDR3 protein: CASSEEVVSGANVLTF
CDR3 DNA: TGTGCCAGCAGTGAAGAGGTCGTCTCTGGGGCCAACGTCCTGACTTTC

clone size: -
V gene: TRBV11-2
J gene: TRBJ2-7
D gene: TRBD2
CDR3 protein: CASSSAGGTTYEQYF
CDR3 DNA: TGTGCCAGCAGCTCAGCCGGGGGGACTACCTACGAGCAGTACTTC

clone size: many
V gene: TRBV20-1
J gene: TRBJ2-3
D gene: -
CDR3 protein: CSARDDTDTQYF
CDR3 DNA: TGCAGTGCTAGAGATGACACAGATACGCAGTATTTT

clone size: -
V gene: TRBV7-9
J gene: TRBJ2-7
D gene: -
CDR3 protein: CASSLAPQGPEQYF
CDR3 DNA: TGTGCCAGCAGCTTAGCCCCCCAGGGCCCCGAGCAGTACTTC

clone size: many
V gene: TRBV6-1
J gene: TRBJ2-5
D gene: -
CDR3 protein: CASSSLDSILSQETQYF
CDR3 DNA: TGTGCCAGCAGCAGCCTAGACAGCATACTATCCCAAGAGACCCAGTACTTC

clone size: few
V gene: TRBV12-3/TRBV12-4
J gene: TRBJ2-3
D gene: TRBD1
CDR3 protein: CASSRIGTGGRTQYF
CDR3 DNA: TGTGCCAGCAGCCGTATAGGGACAGGGGGACGTACGCAGTATTTT

clone size: -
V gene: TRBV12-3/TRBV12-4
J gene: TRBJ2-7
D gene: -
CDR3 protein: CASNKQGYEQYF
CDR3 DNA: TGTGCCAGCAATAAACAGGGCTACGAGCAGTACTTC

clone size: -
V gene: TRBV5-1
J gene: TRBJ2-2
D gene: -
CDR3 protein: CASSLRDLDTGELFF
CDR3 DNA: TGCGCCAGCAGCTTACGGGACCTGGACACCGGGGAGCTGTTTTTT

clone size: -
V gene: TRBV24-1
J gene: TRBJ2-1
D gene: -
CDR3 protein: CATSDPQGTQINEQFF
CDR3 DNA: TGTGCCACCAGTGATCCGCAGGGGACCCAGATCAATGAGCAGTTCTTC

clone size: -
V gene: TRBV12-3/TRBV12-4
J gene: TRBJ1-2
D gene: -
CDR3 protein: CASVAGVFNYGYTF
CDR3 DNA: TGTGCCAGCGTCGCGGGGGTTTTTAACTATGGCTACACCTTC

clone size: -
V gene: TRBV20-1
J gene: TRBJ2-5
D gene: TRBD2
CDR3 protein: CSARVRAGVGETQYF
CDR3 DNA: TGCAGTGCTAGAGTTAGGGCGGGAGTGGGTGAGACCCAGTACTTC

clone size: many
V gene: TRBV12-3/TRBV12-4
J gene: TRBJ2-6
D gene: -
CDR3 protein: CASKLGQGVTGANVLTF
CDR3 DNA: TGTGCCAGCAAACTGGGGCAGGGAGTTACTGGGGCCAACGTCCTGACTTTC

clone size: many
V gene: TRBV6-6
J gene: TRBJ2-6
D gene: -
CDR3 protein: CASSYIFQGRLSGANVLTF
CDR3 DNA: TGTGCCAGCAGTTACATTTTTCAGGGGCGGCTTTCTGGGGCCAACGTCCTGACTTTC

clone size: many
V gene: TRBV5-1
J gene: TRBJ1-1
D gene: TRBD1
CDR3 protein: CASSKGQGTDTEAFF
CDR3 DNA: TGCGCCAGCAGTAAAGGACAGGGTACGGACACTGAAGCTTTCTTT

clone size: many
V gene: TRBV5-1
J gene: TRBJ2-2
D gene: -
CDR3 protein: CASSRDSFTGELFF
CDR3 DNA: TGCGCCAGCAGCAGGGACTCCTTCACCGGGGAGCTGTTTTTT

clone size: many
V gene: TRBV3-1
J gene: TRBJ2-5
D gene: -
CDR3 protein: CASSQEEETQYF
CDR3 DNA: TGTGCCAGCAGCCAAGAGGAGGAGACCCAGTACTTC

clone size: many
V gene: TRBV5-1
J gene: TRBJ1-1
D gene: -
CDR3 protein: CASSFLPGSIPEAFF
CDR3 DNA: TGCGCCAGCAGCTTCTTGCCAGGGTCGATCCCTGAAGCTTTCTTT

clone size: few
V gene: TRBV19
J gene: TRBJ1-1
D gene: -
CDR3 protein: CASSIGPAGDQAFF
CDR3 DNA: TGTGCCAGTAGTATAGGGCCGGCAGGCGATCAGGCTTTCTTT

clone size: few
V gene: TRBV4-1
J gene: TRBJ1-1
D gene: TRBD1
CDR3 protein: CASSLSGQGAAEAFF
CDR3 DNA: TGCGCCAGCAGCCTTTCGGGACAGGGGGCCGCTGAAGCTTTCTTT

clone size: -
V gene: TRBV27
J gene: TRBJ2-7
D gene: TRBD2
CDR3 protein: CASSRLAGGGEQYF
CDR3 DNA: TGTGCCAGCAGTAGACTAGCGGGAGGGGGCGAGCAGTACTTC

clone size: -
V gene: TRBV6-1
J gene: TRBJ1-5
D gene: -
CDR3 protein: CASSGPRGQPQHF
CDR3 DNA: TGTGCCAGCAGTGGTCCCAGGGGTCAGCCCCAGCATTTT

clone size: -
V gene: TRBV7-9
J gene: TRBJ2-5
D gene: TRBD2
CDR3 protein: CASSLGLAGVRPKETQYF
CDR3 DNA: TGTGCCAGCAGCCTAGGACTAGCGGGAGTCCGACCCAAAGAGACCCAGTACTTC

clone size: -
V gene: TRBV11-2
J gene: TRBJ1-1
D gene: -
CDR3 protein: CAISLAVSRRNTEAFF
CDR3 DNA: TGTGCCATCAGCTTAGCCGTGTCCAGGCGGAACACTGAAGCTTTCTTT

clone size: -
V gene: TRBV3-1
J gene: TRBJ2-1
D gene: -
CDR3 protein: CASSPATAYNEQFF
CDR3 DNA: TGTGCCAGCAGCCCAGCGACAGCCTACAATGAGCAGTTCTTC

clone size: few
V gene: TRBV4-1
J gene: TRBJ2-5
D gene: TRBD2
CDR3 protein: CASSRSREEETQYF
CDR3 DNA: TGCGCCAGCAGCCGTTCGCGGGAGGAAGAGACCCAGTACTTC